These T cell receptor beta chains were read from a single sample in a study of T cells after yellow fever vaccination. TCRdb fed the 5' RACE reads into MiXCR, producing one record per CDR3 protein. The profile shows hundreds of thousands of distinct CDR3 sequences, about 3.5% of them singletons. This specimen was PBMCs, taken on the day of the yellow fever booster vaccination. These receptors all come from a young man who received the YFV17D yellow fever vaccine. CDR3s include the opening cysteine and the closing phenylalanine or tryptophan. The D gene is left open where the match is weak. Expanded clones are given a class, and other clones once, few, many or no size at all.

V gene	clone size	J gene	D gene	CDR3 protein	CDR3 DNA
TRBV5-1	many	TRBJ2-7	-	CASSLSDYEQYF	TGCGCCAGCAGCTTGTCAGACTACGAGCAGTACTTC
TRBV11-2	many	TRBJ1-3	-	CASSQSHSGNTIYF	TGTGCCAGCAGCCAGAGCCACTCTGGAAACACCATATATTTT
TRBV6-6	few	TRBJ2-5	-	CASSPDGPQETQYF	TGTGCCAGCAGCCCGGATGGCCCCCAAGAGACCCAGTACTTC
TRBV7-8	-	TRBJ2-2	TRBD1	CASSAPTDRVEWAGELFF	TGTGCCAGCAGCGCCCCGACCGACAGGGTTGAATGGGCCGGGGAGCTGTTTTTT
TRBV11-2	few	TRBJ1-2	-	CASSLLRDDYGYTF	TGTGCCAGCAGCTTATTGAGGGACGACTATGGCTACACCTTC
TRBV12-3/TRBV12-4	many	TRBJ2-5	TRBD1	CASSLNKGALHIQETQYF	TGTGCCAGCAGTTTAAATAAGGGGGCGCTTCACATCCAAGAGACCCAGTACTTC
TRBV7-2	many	TRBJ1-2	-	CASNNYGNMGGYTF	TGTGCCAGCAATAATTACGGGAACATGGGTGGCTACACCTTC
TRBV6-5	few	TRBJ1-3	-	CAVRTPASGNTIYF	TGTGCCGTTCGGACGCCTGCCTCTGGAAACACCATATATTTT
TRBV5-5	many	TRBJ2-2	-	CASNLPGSGELFF	TGTGCCAGCAACCTGCCAGGTTCCGGGGAGCTGTTTTTT
TRBV3-1	few	TRBJ2-1	TRBD2	CASSRSSGGTYNEQFF	TGTGCCAGCAGCCGCTCTAGCGGGGGGACCTACAATGAGCAGTTCTTC
TRBV5-4	few	TRBJ1-4	-	CASSLAYGGRNAEKLFF	TGTGCCAGCAGCTTGGCTTACGGGGGGAGGAACGCTGAAAAACTGTTTTTT
TRBV20-1	-	TRBJ2-3	-	CSARRTAVRDTQYF	TGCAGTGCTAGGCGGACGGCCGTTAGGGATACGCAGTATTTT
TRBV14	-	TRBJ2-1	-	CASSQGGPGSSYNEQFF	TGTGCCAGCAGCCAAGGGGGGCCGGGTAGCTCCTACAATGAGCAGTTCTTC